Below, 30 T cell receptor beta chains from the same sample are listed, as sequenced in a study of Graves' ophthalmopathy and Graves' hyperthyroidism. Amplification of TCR beta CDR3 regions used RNA transcripts. Amplification began with first-round RT-PCR using HTBI primers, then second-round multiplex PCR was performed. TCRdb recomputed calls from the multiplex PCR reads with MiXCR, one row per CDR3 protein. The table lists approximately 330,000 distinct CDR3 sequences, roughly 15% of them singletons, with around 12% in the top ten. Sequenced sample: peripheral blood. The receptors were sampled from an adult man with Graves' ophthalmopathy.

The chain is built from TRBV12-3 or TRBV12-4 and TRBJ1-6; maybe TRBD1 (5 bases). V was pared by 1 base and J by 7 bases, with 11 bases between. CDR3 length equals 15 residues. The CDR3 coding sequence is TGTGCCAGCAGTTTAGGGGGCGCGGGGAATTCACCCCTCCACTTT. Protein sequence: CASSLGGAGNSPLHF.

In its sample, this clonotype was seen a few times. This chain uses TRBV3-1 with TRBJ2-5, with D uncertain. V was shortened by 0 bases and J by 1 base, with 9 bases between the two germline ends. The CDR3 spans 15 residues. From germline, CDR1 is LGHDT and CDR2 YNNKEL (reference sequence). CDR3 protein: CASSQDLTGQETQYF. In DNA, the CDR3 is TGTGCCAGCAGCCAAGATCTAACTGGCCAAGAGACCCAGTACTTC.

This clonotype was seen repeatedly, ten times or more. The V and J genes are TRBV5-5 and TRBJ2-4; 9 bases are a match to TRBD1. V shed 3 bases, J shed 8 bases, and the junction held 6 bases outside the gene matches. This CDR3 region has 14 residues. Looked up from germline, CDR1 is SGHKS and CDR2 is YYEKEE (reference sequence). The CDR3 region is CASSSRQGGYIQYF. For the CDR3, the DNA is TGTGCCAGCAGCTCCAGACAGGGGGGATACATTCAGTACTTC.

This clonotype was found many times. The gene calls are TRBV7-9 and TRBJ2-7, with D possibly TRBD2 on 6 matching bases. CDR1 and CDR2 from the germline V gene are SEHNR and FQNEAQ (reference sequence). The V and J ends lost 1 base and 4 bases respectively, with 11 bases between them. The CDR3 runs 14 residues. The CDR3 nucleotides are TGTGCCAGCAGCTTAGACGGGAGTCTGTACGAGCAGTACTTC. Its protein product is CASSLDGSLYEQYF.

The table lists this clonotype with many counts. The CDR3 coding sequence is TGTGCCTGGACTGGCCTGGGACCTCAGACCCAGTACTTC. It encodes CAWTGLGPQTQYF. The chain uses TRBV30 and TRBJ2-5; D is possibly TRBD1 or TRBD2 (5 bases each). V was clipped by 4 bases and J by 6 bases, with 15 bases between them. Germline lookup yields CDR1 GTSNPN and CDR2 SVGIG (reference sequence). This CDR3 region has 13 residues.

The chain has TRBV6-1 and TRBJ1-1; TRBD1 matches 7 bases. The CDR3 sequence is 11 residues long. V dropped 6 bases and J dropped 10; count of bases not matched to a gene: 5. Germline V gene lookup returns CDR1 MNHNS and CDR2 SASEGT. DNA of the CDR3: TGTGCCAGCAGCCACAGGGGTGTAGCTTTCTTT. Residues: CASSHRGVAFF.

This clonotype was picked up many times. The V gene is TRBV11-2, the J gene TRBJ2-1; D is ambiguous. V lost 4 bases to trimming and J lost 8 bases, with 12 bases between them. CDR1 and CDR2 (germline): SGHAT, FQNNGV. The CDR3 length is 13 residues. This chain's CDR3 is CASSSDLGDEQFF. CDR3 nucleotide sequence: TGTGCCAGCAGCTCGGACCTAGGTGATGAGCAGTTCTTC. The whole variable domain, filled in from reference TRBV11-2 and TRBJ2-1, reads EAGVAQSPRYKIIEKRQSVAFWCNPISGHATLYWYQQILGQGPKLLIQFQNNGVVDDSQLPKDRFSAERLKGVDSTLKIQPAKLEDSAVYLCASSSDLGDEQFFGPGTRLTVL.

This clonotype was counted many times. The chain carries TRBV11-1 and TRBJ2-5, with TRBD2 matching 16 bases. This CDR3 region has 17 residues. The germline V gene encodes CDR1 SGHAT and CDR2 FQDESV (reference sequence). V lost 5 bases to trimming and J lost 3 bases; unmatched junction nucleotides: 6. The CDR3 DNA follows: TGTGCCAGCAGCCTTATGGGACTAGCGGGGGGGAAAGAGACCCAGTACTTC. It translates to CASSLMGLAGGKETQYF.

In this sample, this clonotype turned up many times. V and J are TRBV12-3 or TRBV12-4 and TRBJ1-2; the D gene is possibly TRBD1 (6 bases). V was pared by 6 bases and J by 6 bases, with 11 bases between. The CDR3 has 12 amino acids. The CDR3 is CASSPYRDGYTF. DNA of the CDR3: TGTGCCAGCAGCCCCTACAGGGATGGCTACACCTTC.

This clonotype was seen many times. This chain connects TRBV20-1 to TRBJ2-4, with D perhaps matching TRBD1 (5 bases). Deletions cut 3 bases from V and 5 bases from J, with 11 bases between. The CDR3 covers 13 residues. CDR1 is DFQATT and CDR2 is SNEGSKA in the germline V gene (reference sequence). CDR3 residues: CSARYRPENIQYF. CDR3 nucleotides: TGCAGTGCTAGGTACAGGCCGGAAAACATTCAGTACTTC.

This clonotype was observed once. The chain joins TRBV5-6 to TRBJ2-5; 7 bases match TRBD1. Unmatched junction bases numbered 8, after V lost 3 bases and J lost 9 bases. In germline, CDR1 is SGHDT, CDR2 YYEEEE. CDR3 length equals 13 residues. The CDR3 region is CASSSGTVRAQYF. The DNA for the CDR3 is TGTGCCAGCAGCTCCGGGACAGTTAGGGCCCAGTACTTC.

The V gene is TRBV13, the J gene TRBJ1-1, with a possible D match to TRBD1 (6 bases). CDR1 is PRHDT, CDR2 FYEKMQ, per germline (reference sequence). The CDR3 is 20 amino acids. Trimming removed 5 bases from V and 3 bases from J, with 31 bases in between. The CDR3 DNA is TGTGCCAGCAGCGGGGGCCGAGACTCAAGGACAGTCCCCGGTCACACTGAAGCTTTCTTT. It specifies CASSGGRDSRTVPGHTEAFF.

This clonotype was found many times. The DNA of the CDR3 is TGCAGTGCTAGAATTTCAGCGGGCGCTAACTATGGCTACACCTTC. Protein product: CSARISAGANYGYTF. V and J are TRBV20-1 and TRBJ1-2; no clear D. The CDR3 length is 15 residues. The germline V and J ends were trimmed by 2 bases and 0 bases, with 13 bases remaining between them. Germline V CDR1 and CDR2: DFQATT, SNEGSKA (reference sequence).

This clonotype was seen repeatedly, ten times or more. The rearrangement uses TRBV20-1 and TRBJ1-2, with a possible D match to TRBD1 (6 bases). V shed 3 bases and J shed 4 bases, with 12 bases lying between them. Germline loops: CDR1 DFQATT, CDR2 SNEGSKA (reference sequence). CDR3 length: 13 amino acids. In DNA, the CDR3 is TGCAGTGCTAGCTCACAGGGAATCTATGGCTACACCTTC. It encodes CSASSQGIYGYTF.

This clonotype showed up many times. The V gene is TRBV7-2, the J gene TRBJ2-7; D may correspond to TRBD1 or TRBD2 (6 bases each). The CDR3 is 14 residues long. The germline V gene encodes CDR1 SGHTA and CDR2 FQGNSA. Trimming removed 5 bases from V and 1 base from J, with 12 bases in between. In nucleotides, the CDR3 is TGTGCCAGCAGCCCACAGGGAGGTTCCTACGAGCAGTACTTC. Translation gives CASSPQGGSYEQYF. The variable domain in full, with the rest retrieved from reference TRBV7-2 and TRBJ2-7, is GAGVSQSPSNKVTEKGKDVELRCDPISGHTALYWYRQSLGQGLEFLIYFQGNSAPDKSGLPSDRFSAERTGGSVSTLTIQRTQQEDSAVYLCASSPQGGSYEQYFGPGTRLTVT.

The chain combines TRBV27 with TRBJ1-5; D is perhaps TRBD1 (5 bases). V gave up 5 bases and J gave up 9 bases, with 17 bases separating them. This CDR3 contains 14 residues. Germline V gene lookup returns CDR1 MNHEY and CDR2 SMNVEV (reference sequence). CDR3 sequence: CASSPTGHSRPQHF. In nucleotides, the CDR3 is TGTGCCAGCAGTCCAACAGGTCATTCTCGGCCCCAGCATTTT.

This clonotype was observed many times. V gene TRBV6-1 combines with J gene TRBJ1-5, with D possibly being TRBD1 (5 bases). Germline V CDR1 and CDR2: MNHNS, SASEGT. The CDR3 has 13 amino acids. V gave up 6 bases and J gave up 5 bases, with 11 bases separating them. Here the CDR3 DNA reads TGTGCCAGCAGGGGGGACCAATATCAGCCCCAGCATTTT. Its protein is CASRGDQYQPQHF.

This clonotype was picked up many times. The CDR3 loop reads CAWSQSSGANVLTF. Here the CDR3 DNA reads TGTGCCTGGAGTCAAAGCTCTGGGGCCAACGTCCTGACTTTC. V is TRBV30 and J is TRBJ2-6; D uncertain. This CDR3 comprises 14 residues. V was clipped by 2 bases and J by 0 bases, with 5 bases between them. The germline V gene has CDR1 GTSNPN and CDR2 SVGIG (reference sequence). Full variable domain (remainder filled in from reference TRBV30 and TRBJ2-6): SQTIHQWPATLVQPVGSPLSLECTVEGTSNPNLYWYRQAAGRGLQLLFYSVGIGQISSEVPQNLSASRPQDRQFILSSKKLLLSDSGFYLCAWSQSSGANVLTFGAGSRLTVL.

This clonotype was seen at least ten times. The junction departs from the called germline gene at one end, perhaps through a read error. V is TRBV10-3 and J is TRBJ2-5; TRBD2 aligns across 9 bases. The CDR3 has 15 residues. From germline, CDR1 is ENHRY and CDR2 SYGVKD. The CDR3 is CAISLLAGNQETQYF. As DNA, the CDR3 is TGTGCCATCAGCCTACTAGCGGGTAACCAGGAGACCCAGTACTTC.

This clonotype was detected ten times or more. The chain links TRBV7-6 to TRBJ2-2, with a possible D match to TRBD1 (7 bases). Germline V lookup: CDR1 SGHVS, CDR2 FNYEAQ. The CDR3 is 17 amino acids. V was clipped by 5 bases and J by 5 bases, with 21 bases between them. The CDR3 here is CASSKDLQGGLTGELFF. The CDR3, as DNA: TGTGCCAGCAGCAAAGACCTCCAGGGGGGCCTAACCGGGGAGCTGTTTTTT.

In this sample, this clonotype turned up many times. The chain has TRBV7-8 and TRBJ2-7; D is uncertain. V dropped 4 bases and J dropped 2 bases, with 6 bases sitting between them. The germline gives CDR1 SGHVS, CDR2 FQNEAQ. This CDR3 is built from 12 residues. The CDR3 DNA sequence: TGTGCCAGCAGCTCGTTTGCCTACGAGCAGTACTTC. Translation: CASSSFAYEQYF.

The chain combines TRBV19 with TRBJ1-1, with TRBD1 identical over 8 bases. CDR1 is LNHDA, CDR2 SQIVND, per germline (reference sequence). The CDR3 runs to 11 residues. The junction had 3 bases not matched to a gene; V was cut back by 8 bases and J by 7 bases. The DNA for the CDR3 is TGTGCCAGTGGTGACAGGGGTGAAGCTTTCTTT. Protein product: CASGDRGEAFF.

This clonotype was found many times. The CDR3 protein is CSVTTGGGYTF. For the CDR3, the DNA is TGCAGCGTTACGACGGGCGGTGGCTACACCTTC. The chain has TRBV29-1 and TRBJ1-2; D unresolved. The CDR3 spans 11 residues. Deletions cut 5 bases from V and 7 bases from J, with 11 bases between. Germline-derived CDR1 and CDR2 are SQVTM and ANQGSEA.

This clonotype was found many times. V gene TRBV3-1 combines with J gene TRBJ1-2; D possibly corresponds to TRBD1 (6 bases). The CDR3 contains 14 residues. Germline loops: CDR1 LGHDT, CDR2 YNNKEL (reference sequence). V was shortened by 2 bases and J by 0 bases, with 7 bases between the two germline ends. CDR3: CASSQRGANYGYTF. As DNA, the CDR3 is TGTGCCAGCAGCCAAAGGGGGGCTAACTATGGCTACACCTTC.

This clonotype was seen repeatedly, ten times or more. V gene TRBV2 combines with J gene TRBJ2-5; 8 positions match TRBD2. Unmatched junction bases numbered 8, after V lost 8 bases and J lost 0 bases. This CDR3 region has 15 residues. Germline CDR1 SNHLY, CDR2 FYNNEI. This CDR3 is CASGMSGGHQETQYF. The CDR3 nucleotides read TGTGCCAGCGGGATGAGCGGGGGCCACCAAGAGACCCAGTACTTC.

This clonotype has at least ten counts. The rearrangement uses TRBV20-1 and TRBJ2-5; TRBD1 matches at 8 bases. CDR3 length: 14 residues. CDR1 is DFQATT, CDR2 SNEGSKA, per germline (reference sequence). Trimming cost V 6 bases and J 1 base; bases outside gene matches: 7. In DNA form, the CDR3 reads TGCAGTGCGCTGTACACAGGGGGCCAAGAGACCCAGTACTTC. It is translated as CSALYTGGQETQYF.

This clonotype appeared many times. This sequence joins TRBV4-1 and TRBJ2-7, with 11 positions matching TRBD1. CDR1 is MGHRA and CDR2 is YSYEKL in the germline V gene. The CDR3 is 16 residues long. Trimming removed 3 bases from V and 5 bases from J; junction bases left unmatched: 9. This CDR3 reads CASSQSTGQGANEQYF. The DNA of the CDR3 is TGCGCCAGCAGCCAGTCTACCGGACAGGGGGCGAACGAGCAGTACTTC.

This clonotype was picked up many times. The CDR3 loop reads CASIAEDRANSPLHF. The CDR3, as DNA: TGTGCCAGCATCGCCGAGGACAGGGCTAATTCACCCCTCCACTTT. The chain carries TRBV2 and TRBJ1-6; 8 bases are a match to TRBD1. The CDR3 runs to 15 residues. CDR1 SNHLY and CDR2 FYNNEI come from the germline V gene. Unmatched junction bases numbered 8, after V lost 7 bases and J lost 6 bases.

This clonotype was recorded at least ten times. This chain links TRBV11-2 with TRBJ2-5; the D is unclear. V shed 6 bases and J shed 5 bases, with 13 bases lying between them. Germline CDR1 SGHAT, CDR2 FQNNGV. The CDR3 runs to 13 residues. The CDR3 is CASRRQVGETQYF. The DNA of the CDR3 is TGTGCCAGCAGAAGGCAGGTGGGCGAGACCCAGTACTTC.

This clonotype occurred many times. The chain recombines TRBV24-1 with TRBJ2-2; D uncertain. The CDR3 contains 13 residues. Trimming cost V 9 bases and J 3 bases, with 10 bases left between them. Germline CDR1 and CDR2: KGHDR and SFDVKD. The CDR3 is CATFESDTGELFF. The CDR3 DNA follows: TGTGCCACCTTCGAATCGGACACCGGGGAGCTGTTTTTT.